The 24 T cell receptor beta chains given below trace back to one sample, sequenced in a study of blood T cell repertoires in COVID-19. Libraries were prepared by immunoSEQ multiplex PCR; TCRdb keeps only in-frame clonotypes and omits some of them. Of about 320,000 clones listed, approximately 85% were seen once; the top ten hold roughly 7%. Sample: peripheral blood. The origin of the receptors is a human donor in a cohort sampled during active COVID-19.

The chain joins TRBV29-1 to TRBJ2-7; tentative D call: TRBD2 (5 bases). With 6 bases removed from V and 3 bases from J, the gap between germline ends came to 12 bases. Germline V gene lookup returns CDR1 SQVTM and CDR2 ANQGSEA. There are 12 residues in the CDR3. Written as DNA, the CDR3 is TGCAGCGTAGGGCAGGACTTCTACGAGCAGTACTTC. This encodes CSVGQDFYEQYF.

The chain employs TRBV11-1 and TRBJ2-3, with a weak D call TRBD1 (6 bases). CDR3 size: 16 residues. V was clipped by 1 base and J by 3 bases, with 14 bases between them. Germline V gene data show CDR1 as SGHAT and CDR2 as FQDESV (reference sequence). CDR3 DNA sequence: TGTGCCAGCAGCTTAGGCACAGGGTCGGGGACAGATACGCAGTATTTT. It yields the protein CASSLGTGSGTDTQYF.

This sequence joins TRBV5-1 and TRBJ1-1; the D gene is possibly TRBD1 (5 bases). Germline loops: CDR1 SGHRS, CDR2 YFSETQ. There are 16 residues in the CDR3. With 1 base removed from V and 5 bases from J, the gap between germline ends came to 18 bases. CDR3 amino acids: CASSLWTPGVPTEAFF. CDR3 coding DNA: TGCGCCAGCAGCTTGTGGACACCGGGGGTACCAACTGAAGCTTTCTTT.

The chain has TRBV15 and TRBJ1-6; D is unclear. CDR3 length: 15 residues. Germline CDR1 LNHNV, CDR2 YYDKDF (reference sequence). V was cut by 0 bases and J by 9 bases, with 12 bases left in between. The CDR3 bases are TGTGCCACCAGCAGAGATGGGCAGGCCCTTTCACCCCTCCACTTT. The encoded protein is CATSRDGQALSPLHF. Full variable domain (missing parts from reference TRBV15 and TRBJ1-6): DAMVIQNPRYQVTQFGKPVTLSCSQTLNHNVMYWYQQKSSQAPKLLFHYYDKDFNNEADTPDNFQSRRPNTSFCFLDIRSPGLGDTAMYLCATSRDGQALSPLHFGNGTRLTVT.

This chain uses TRBV11-1 with TRBJ2-1; the D is unclear. Germline V CDR1 and CDR2: SGHAT, FQDESV (reference sequence). Trimming removed 2 bases from V and 4 bases from J, with 12 bases in between. This CDR3 has 15 residues. CDR3 nucleotides: TGTGCCAGCAGCTTACGGAGAGTTTCTTACAATGAGCAGTTCTTC. Its translation is CASSLRRVSYNEQFF. Based on the CDR3 plus reference TRBV11-1 and TRBJ2-1, the full variable domain is EAEVAQSPRYKITEKSQAVAFWCDPISGHATLYWYRQILGQGPELLVQFQDESVVDDSQLPKDRFSAERLKGVDSTLKIQPAELGDSAMYLCASSLRRVSYNEQFFGPGTRLTVL.

This chain uses TRBV5-4 with TRBJ2-7; the D gene is possibly TRBD1 (5 bases). V lost 0 bases and J 2 bases, leaving 6 bases between the germline ends. The CDR3 contains 13 residues. CDR1 is SGHNT and CDR2 is YYREEE in the germline V gene (reference sequence). CDR3 sequence reads: CASSLGGTYEQYF. CDR3 bases: TGTGCCAGCAGCTTGGGGGGCACCTACGAGCAGTACTTC.

The rearrangement joins TRBV9 to TRBJ2-5; 7 bases fit TRBD1. Germline lookup yields CDR1 SGDLS and CDR2 YYNGEE. With V trimmed by 2 bases and J by 5 bases, 12 bases remained unmatched. This CDR3 contains 16 residues. CDR3 residues: CASSVGDRLVMETQYF. Here the CDR3 DNA reads TGTGCCAGCAGCGTTGGGGACAGATTGGTTATGGAGACCCAGTACTTC. Complete variable domain (other parts from reference TRBV9 and TRBJ2-5): DSGVTQTPKHLITATGQRVTLRCSPRSGDLSVYWYQQSLDQGLQFLIQYYNGEERAKGNILERFSAQQFPDLHSELNLSSLELGDSALYFCASSVGDRLVMETQYFGPGTRLLVL.

V and J are TRBV10-3 and TRBJ2-1, with 8 bases matching TRBD1. Germline assignment: CDR1 ENHRY and CDR2 SYGVKD. The trim removed 5 bases at V and 7 bases at J, leaving 7 bases unmatched. The length of the CDR3 is 14 residues. Here the CDR3 reads CAISNRGVNNEQFF. The CDR3 coding sequence is TGTGCCATCAGTAACAGGGGGGTGAATAATGAGCAGTTCTTC.

Only a few counts were recorded for this clone. DNA of the CDR3: TGTGCCAGCAGTGATGGGGGGTACGAGCAGTACTTC. Residues: CASSDGGYEQYF. The V call is TRBV6-1, the J call TRBJ2-7; TRBD2 is a possible D gene (6 bases). V was cut by 3 bases and J by 4 bases, with 7 bases left in between. CDR1 and CDR2 (germline): MNHNS, SASEGT. CDR3 length: 12 amino acids.

This sequence joins TRBV27 and TRBJ2-2, with TRBD1 identical over 7 bases. This CDR3 spans 14 amino acids. Germline V gene lookup returns CDR1 MNHEY and CDR2 SMNVEV (reference sequence). J was trimmed by 8 bases and V by 6 bases; bases with no gene match: 9. The CDR3 nucleotides are TGTGCCAGCAGCAACCCTGACAGGGCTGGGGAGCTGTTTTTT. Residues: CASSNPDRAGELFF.

The rearrangement joins TRBV20-1 to TRBJ1-1; TRBD1 matches 9 bases. V dropped 5 bases and J dropped 11; count of bases not matched to a gene: 6. The germline V gene has CDR1 DFQATT and CDR2 SNEGSKA (reference sequence). CDR3 length equals 11 residues. The CDR3 protein is CSAPGQGSAFF. The CDR3, as DNA: TGCAGTGCTCCCGGACAGGGGAGCGCTTTCTTT.

V usage is TRBV7-3 and J usage is TRBJ2-1; D perhaps matches TRBD2 (6 bases). The CDR3 has 15 amino acids. The V end lost 3 bases, the J end lost 8 bases, and 17 bases lay between the germline ends. Germline-derived CDR1 and CDR2 are SGHTA and FQGTGA. CDR3 in amino acids: CASSFGGPGIYEQFF. The CDR3 DNA is TGTGCCAGCAGCTTTGGAGGGCCGGGGATCTATGAGCAGTTCTTC.

Remarks on this clone: Additional DNA sequences in this sample encode the identical CDR3. The rearrangement joins TRBV2 to TRBJ1-5; D gene ambiguous. Germline V gene data show CDR1 as SNHLY and CDR2 as FYNNEI. Trimming removed 6 bases at V and 1 base at J, with 7 bases between. The CDR3 is 13 residues long. The CDR3 DNA sequence: TGTGCCAGCAGATGGGAGAGCAATCAGCCCCAGCATTTT. This gives the protein CASRWESNQPQHF.

This sequence joins TRBV11-2 and TRBJ1-2; 8 nucleotides align to TRBD1. The CDR3 is 14 amino acids. With 5 bases clipped from V and 7 bases from J, the junction kept 9 bases outside the gene matches. Per germline, CDR1 SGHAT and CDR2 FQNNGV. The CDR3 is CASSPRTGNSGYTF. The CDR3 nucleotides are TGTGCCAGCAGCCCCCGGACAGGGAATAGTGGCTACACCTTC.

V and J are TRBV6-4 and TRBJ1-2; 11 bases align to TRBD1. The CDR3 extends over 15 amino acids. CDR1 MRHNA and CDR2 SNTAGT come from the germline V gene. The ends lost 0 bases at V and 5 bases at J; junction bases unmatched: 2. CDR3 protein: CASSDSGQGVYGYTF. As DNA, the CDR3 is TGTGCCAGCAGTGACTCGGGACAGGGGGTGTATGGCTACACCTTC.

The chain combines TRBV7-9 with TRBJ1-2; maybe TRBD1 (6 bases). V lost 3 bases, J lost 1 base, and 12 bases lay in between. Germline CDR1 is SEHNR and CDR2 is FQNEAQ (reference sequence). This CDR3 is built from 15 residues. The chain's CDR3 is CASSLDSRYNYGYTF. The DNA for the CDR3 is TGTGCCAGCAGCTTGGACAGTCGATATAACTATGGCTACACCTTC.

The V gene is TRBV18, the J gene TRBJ2-1; unclear D gene. The CDR3 contains 17 residues. Trimming took 0 bases from V and 4 from J, leaving 16 bases between them. Germline V gene sequence: CDR1 KGHSH, CDR2 LQKENI. The CDR3: CASSPPVGGLGYNEQFF. DNA of the CDR3: TGTGCCAGCTCACCACCGGTAGGCGGCTTGGGTTACAATGAGCAGTTCTTC.

V gene TRBV15 combines with J gene TRBJ2-7; 8 bases are shared with TRBD2. The CDR3 is 16 residues long. V lost 1 base and J lost 2; bases outside the gene matches: 7. From germline, CDR1 is LNHNV and CDR2 YYDKDF (reference sequence). The DNA of the CDR3 is TGTGCCACCAGCAGAGCGGCTAGCGGGCGCCCCTACGAGCAGTACTTC. It is translated as CATSRAASGRPYEQYF.

V gene TRBV19 combines with J gene TRBJ1-5; D may be TRBD1 (6 bases). The germline V and J ends were trimmed by 10 bases and 0 bases, with 13 bases remaining between them. The CDR3 sequence is 14 residues long. Per the germline V gene, CDR1 is LNHDA and CDR2 is SQIVND (reference sequence). The CDR3 bases are TGTGCCACGGACAGCCGATATAGCAATCAGCCCCAGCATTTT. This translates into CATDSRYSNQPQHF.

The chain links TRBV3-1 (or the pseudogene TRBV3-2) to TRBJ2-1; 7 positions match TRBD2. V dropped 1 base and J dropped 2; count of bases not matched to a gene: 2. The CDR3 covers 15 residues. CDR1 is LGHDT and CDR2 is YNNKEL in the germline V gene (reference sequence). The CDR3 nucleotides are TGTGCCAGCAGCCAAGCCGGGGGGACCTACAATGAGCAGTTCTTC. Its translation: CASSQAGGTYNEQFF.

V gene TRBV7-3 combines with J gene TRBJ2-1, with TRBD2 matching 13 bases. The CDR3 covers 15 residues. Trimming removed 1 base from V and 8 bases from J; junction bases left unmatched: 2. Germline CDR1 SGHTA, CDR2 FQGTGA. The CDR3 here is CASSLRLAGGDEQFF. As DNA, the CDR3 is TGTGCCAGCAGCTTAAGACTAGCGGGAGGTGATGAGCAGTTCTTC.

CDR3 region: CATAGADTQYF. The DNA for the CDR3 is TGTGCCACTGCGGGTGCAGATACGCAGTATTTT. The rearrangement uses TRBV14 and TRBJ2-3, with D perhaps TRBD2 (5 bases). Germline-derived CDR1 and CDR2 are SGHDN and FVKESK. This CDR3 is 11 amino acids long. Trimming pared 10 bases from V and 4 bases from J, leaving 9 bases between.

V is TRBV19 and J is TRBJ2-2, with unresolved D. V shed 3 bases and J shed 0 bases, with 20 bases lying between them. The CDR3 has 19 amino acids. Germline V gene sequence: CDR1 LNHDA, CDR2 SQIVND (reference sequence). Written as DNA, the CDR3 is TGTGCCAGTAGTATCCTCTGGGCCACCGACGGCGCGAACACCGGGGAGCTGTTTTTT. Translating it yields CASSILWATDGANTGELFF.

This chain uses TRBV6-5 with TRBJ2-3, with TRBD2 as a possible D gene (6 bases). Germline V gene lookup returns CDR1 MNHEY and CDR2 SVGAGI. The CDR3 contains 14 residues. V lost 6 bases, J lost 4 bases, and 14 bases lay in between. The CDR3 DNA reads as TGTGCCAGCAGCCGGGGGAGGTGGGCAGATACGCAGTATTTT. This gives the protein CASSRGRWADTQYF.